The present T cell receptor beta chain was sequenced within a study of T cells in tuberculosis. Study at large: CD1B tetramers identified T cells specific for mycobacterial lipid GMM.

As for time point: new active TB diagnosis, blood taken before or within 7 days of starting treatment. Study-wide results and caveats: A GMM-specific repertoire classifier reached roughly 86% accuracy, AUROC around 0.87.

This CDR3 has 15 amino acids. Germline V gives CDR1 MGHRA, CDR2 YSYEKL. The junction had 2 bases not matched to a gene; V was cut back by 1 base and J by 3 bases. Regarding this clone: Its antigen is still unknown.

Assay: immunoSEQ multiplex PCR; the TCRdb copy retains only in-frame clones and omits some. The repertoire has about 34,000 clones, over 85% of them found once; the top ten carry about an eighth. The material was PBMCs, obtained at tuberculosis diagnosis. The chain recombines TRBV4-1 with TRBJ2-1; the match to TRBD1 covers 8 bases. The TCR was taken from an adult with tuberculosis. The chain's CDR3 is CASSQAGGFYNEQFF. In DNA, the CDR3 is TGCGCCAGCAGCCAAGCAGGGGGCTTCTACAATGAGCAGTTCTTC.